The present T cell receptor beta chain was sequenced within a study of blood T cell repertoires in COVID-19. Per germline, CDR1 KGHSH and CDR2 LQKENI. V gave up 6 bases and J gave up 2 bases, with 14 bases separating them. This CDR3 contains 15 residues. Data came from immunoSEQ multiplex PCR; TCRdb stores just in-frame clones and leaves some out. Of 390,000 or so clones in the sample, 70% to 90% were seen once. Material for sequencing was peripheral blood. The chain joins TRBV18 to TRBJ2-1; tentatively, D is TRBD2 (6 bases). This receptor was obtained from a woman aged 25 to 39 with COVID-19, enrolled during active disease. CDR3 sequence: CASSWTTGTYNEQFF. CDR3 in DNA: TGTGCCAGCTCCTGGACTACCGGGACCTACAATGAGCAGTTCTTC.